This T cell receptor (beta chain) was obtained from a study of OX40 agonist ivuxolimab in advanced cancers. Study summary: Hepatocellular carcinoma, melanoma, renal cell or head and neck cancer occurred in dose-escalation patients. Study observations and caveats: The antigen specificity of the peripheral T cells (those that were expanded) was not determined.

Clones were sequenced by immunoSEQ multiplex PCR, and TCRdb holds only the in-frame ones, with some missing. There are more than 65,000 clones in the sample; 84% occur only once, and 1.1% lies in the top ten. Comments on this clone: The antigen remains undetermined.

The TCR was taken from an adult with an advanced solid tumor such as melanoma, head and neck, liver or kidney cancer. Source: CD4+ or CD8+ T cells sorted from blood, taken in a trial of the OX40 agonist ivuxolimab.

CDR3 sequence (DNA): TGTGCCAGCATGTCCGTGCGGGGCTACACCTTC. It specifies CASMSVRGYTF. The chain couples TRBV28 to TRBJ1-2, with D unclear. Germline values: CDR1 MDHEN, CDR2 SYDVKM. V was cut by 7 bases and J by 8 bases, with 11 bases left in between. The CDR3 is 11 amino acids.